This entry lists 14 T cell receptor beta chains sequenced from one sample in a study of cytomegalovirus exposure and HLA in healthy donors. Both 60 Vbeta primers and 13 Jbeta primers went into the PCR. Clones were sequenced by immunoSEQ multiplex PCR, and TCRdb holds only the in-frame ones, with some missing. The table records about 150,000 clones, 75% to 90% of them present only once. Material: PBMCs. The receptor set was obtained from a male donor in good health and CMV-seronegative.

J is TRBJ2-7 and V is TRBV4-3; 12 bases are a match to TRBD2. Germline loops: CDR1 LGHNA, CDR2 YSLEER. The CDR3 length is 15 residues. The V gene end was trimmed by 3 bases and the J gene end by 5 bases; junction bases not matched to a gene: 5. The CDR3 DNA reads TGCGCCAGCAGCCAGTCTAGCGGGGGGGCCCACGAGCAGTACTTC. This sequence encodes CASSQSSGGAHEQYF.

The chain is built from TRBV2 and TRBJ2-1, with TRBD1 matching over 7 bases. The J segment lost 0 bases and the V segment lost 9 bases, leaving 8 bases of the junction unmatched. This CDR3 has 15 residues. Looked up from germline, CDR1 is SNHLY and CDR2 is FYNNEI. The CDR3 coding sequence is TGTGCCAGTAGTAAAGGGGGCCCCTCCTACAATGAGCAGTTCTTC. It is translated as CASSKGGPSYNEQFF. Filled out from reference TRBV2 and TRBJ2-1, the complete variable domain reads EPEVTQTPSHQVTQMGQEVILRCVPISNHLYFYWYRQILGQKVEFLVSFYNNEISEKSEIFDDQFSVERPDGSNFTLKIRSTKLEDSAMYFCASSKGGPSYNEQFFGPGTRLTVL.

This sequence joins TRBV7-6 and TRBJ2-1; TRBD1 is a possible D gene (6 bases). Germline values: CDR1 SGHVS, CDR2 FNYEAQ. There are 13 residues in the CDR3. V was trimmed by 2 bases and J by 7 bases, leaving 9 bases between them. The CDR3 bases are TGTGCCAGCAGCTTATATAGGGGGAATGAGCAGTTCTTC. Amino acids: CASSLYRGNEQFF.

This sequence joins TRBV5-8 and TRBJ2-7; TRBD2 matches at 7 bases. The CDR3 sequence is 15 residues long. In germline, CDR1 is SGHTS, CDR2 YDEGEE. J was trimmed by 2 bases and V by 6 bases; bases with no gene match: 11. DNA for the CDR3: TGTGCCAGCATCCGAAGAATAGCGGGCACCTACGAGCAGTACTTC. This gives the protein CASIRRIAGTYEQYF.

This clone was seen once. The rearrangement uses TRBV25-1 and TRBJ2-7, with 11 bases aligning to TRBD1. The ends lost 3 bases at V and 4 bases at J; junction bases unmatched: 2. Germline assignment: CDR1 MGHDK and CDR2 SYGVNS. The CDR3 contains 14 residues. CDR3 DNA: TGTGCCAGCAGTGATGGGGACAGGGGGTACGAGCAGTACTTC. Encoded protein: CASSDGDRGYEQYF.

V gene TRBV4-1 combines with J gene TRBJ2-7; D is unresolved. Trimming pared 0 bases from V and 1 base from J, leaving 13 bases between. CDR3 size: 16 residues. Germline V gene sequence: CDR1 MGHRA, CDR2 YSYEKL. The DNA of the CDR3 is TGCGCCAGCAGCCAAGATGCCCAGGCATTATCCTACGAGCAGTACTTC. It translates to CASSQDAQALSYEQYF.

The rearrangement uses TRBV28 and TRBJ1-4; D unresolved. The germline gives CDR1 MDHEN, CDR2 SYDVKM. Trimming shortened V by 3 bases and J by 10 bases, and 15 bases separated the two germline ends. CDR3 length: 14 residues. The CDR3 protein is CASSLLLEEGKLFF. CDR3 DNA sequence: TGTGCCAGCAGTTTGCTGCTGGAGGAGGGAAAACTGTTTTTT.

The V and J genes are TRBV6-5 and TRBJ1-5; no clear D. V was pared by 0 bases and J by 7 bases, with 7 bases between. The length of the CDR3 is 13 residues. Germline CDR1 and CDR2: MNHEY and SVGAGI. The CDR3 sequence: CASSYSQEQPQHF. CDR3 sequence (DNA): TGTGCCAGCAGTTACTCGCAGGAACAGCCCCAGCATTTT.

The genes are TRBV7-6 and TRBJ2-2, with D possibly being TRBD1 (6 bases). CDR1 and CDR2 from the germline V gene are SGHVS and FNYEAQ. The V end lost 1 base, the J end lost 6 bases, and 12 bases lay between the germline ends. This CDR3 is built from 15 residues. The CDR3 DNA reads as TGTGCCAGCAGCTTAGGGGGGCCGAGGGCCGGGGAGCTGTTTTTT. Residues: CASSLGGPRAGELFF.

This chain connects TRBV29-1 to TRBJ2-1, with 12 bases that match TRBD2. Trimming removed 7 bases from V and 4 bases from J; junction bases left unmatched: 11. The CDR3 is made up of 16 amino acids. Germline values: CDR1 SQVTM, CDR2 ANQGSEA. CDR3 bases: TGCAGCGCCGATAGGGGTCTAGCGGGGGGGTACAATGAGCAGTTCTTC. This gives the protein CSADRGLAGGYNEQFF.

CDR3 DNA: TGTGCCAGTAGTTCGGGACAGACCTGGGAGCAGTTCTTC. Its protein is CASSSGQTWEQFF. The rearrangement links TRBV19 to TRBJ2-1; 7 bases match TRBD1. The ends lost 5 bases at V and 10 bases at J; junction bases unmatched: 8. The CDR3 runs 13 residues. Germline V gene data show CDR1 as LNHDA and CDR2 as SQIVND (reference sequence). Complete variable domain (other parts from reference TRBV19 and TRBJ2-1): DGGITQSPKYLFRKEGQNVTLSCEQNLNHDAMYWYRQDPGQGLRLIYYSQIVNDFQKGDIAEGYSVSREKKESFPLTVTSAQKNPTAFYLCASSSGQTWEQFFGPGTRLTVL.

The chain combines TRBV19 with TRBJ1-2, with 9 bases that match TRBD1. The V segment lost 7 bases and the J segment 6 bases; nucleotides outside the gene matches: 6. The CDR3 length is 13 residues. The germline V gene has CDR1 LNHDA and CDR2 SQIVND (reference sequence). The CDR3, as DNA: TGTGCCAGTACCAACCGGGACAGGGATGGCTACACCTTC. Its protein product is CASTNRDRDGYTF.

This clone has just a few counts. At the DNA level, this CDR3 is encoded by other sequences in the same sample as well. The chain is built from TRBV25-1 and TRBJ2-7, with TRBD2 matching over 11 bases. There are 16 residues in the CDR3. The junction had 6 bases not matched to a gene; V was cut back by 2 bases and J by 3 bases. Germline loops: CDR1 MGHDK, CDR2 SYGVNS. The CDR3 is CASSELPSGGNYEQYF. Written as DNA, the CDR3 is TGTGCCAGCAGTGAACTTCCTAGCGGGGGGAACTACGAGCAGTACTTC.

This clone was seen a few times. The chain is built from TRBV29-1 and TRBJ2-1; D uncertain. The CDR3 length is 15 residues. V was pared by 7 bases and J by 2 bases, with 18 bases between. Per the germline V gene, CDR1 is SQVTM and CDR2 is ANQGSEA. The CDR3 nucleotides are TGCAGCGCTGGAAAGGCTAGGAGCCCCTACAATGAGCAGTTCTTC. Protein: CSAGKARSPYNEQFF.